This TCR beta chain was captured by sequencing in a study of regulatory T cells in long-lasting Graves disease. Study-level findings and limits: Persistent disease preferred TRBV28, TRBJ1-2 and TRBJ2-5. A greater number of public clonotypes (2,741) was shared by persistent patients than by new patients (about 880).

Time point of the sample: persistent/refractory GD, antithyroid drugs over 5 years with positive TRAb. The authors made the TCR library using RNA they extracted from PBMCs. In this sample, this clonotype turned up a few times. Its specificity is not known. This CDR3 has 14 residues. Germline CDR1 and CDR2: MGHRA and YSYEKL. V was clipped by 4 bases and J by 4 bases, with 14 bases between them. Sequencing libraries for TCR beta were prepared with iRepertoire HTBI primers and Arm-PCR of CDR3 regions. TCRdb itself ran the multiplex PCR reads through MiXCR, one entry per CDR3 protein. The table includes under 450,000 distinct CDR3 sequences, approximately 23% detected once.

The sample was peripheral blood mononuclear cells (PBMCs), taken when the disease was refractory, from a patient treated with antithyroid drugs. The chain carries TRBV4-1 and TRBJ2-7; the D is unclear. The source is a woman aged 40 to 49 with Graves disease. The CDR3: CASSLQTQEYEQYF. In nucleotides, the CDR3 is TGCGCCAGCAGCCTCCAAACCCAGGAGTACGAGCAGTACTTC.